One T cell receptor beta chain is described in this entry. The data are from a study of CD8 T cells in Susac syndrome. RNA in amounts of about 0.5 to 1 ug was reverse transcribed with random hexamers. Across 54 Vbeta and 13 Jbeta, immunoSEQ multiplex PCR amplified TCR beta CDR3. TCRdb redid the calling of the immunoSEQ multiplex PCR reads with MiXCR, one entry per CDR3 protein. The sample has 55,000 to 75,000 distinct CDR3 sequences, roughly 93% seen once. The ends were cut back, 0 bases at V and 5 bases at J, with 16 bases in the middle. The CDR3 has 15 residues. Germline loops: CDR1 DFQATT, CDR2 SNEGSKA (reference sequence).

The source is a human donor with Susac syndrome. The chain links TRBV20-1 to TRBJ2-5; tentatively, D is TRBD1 or TRBD2 (5 bases each). The sequenced sample was CD4+ T cells from PBMCs. The CDR3 region has the DNA TGCAGTGCTAGAGATCGAATCGGGACGTTGGAGACCCAGTACTTC. Protein: CSARDRIGTLETQYF.